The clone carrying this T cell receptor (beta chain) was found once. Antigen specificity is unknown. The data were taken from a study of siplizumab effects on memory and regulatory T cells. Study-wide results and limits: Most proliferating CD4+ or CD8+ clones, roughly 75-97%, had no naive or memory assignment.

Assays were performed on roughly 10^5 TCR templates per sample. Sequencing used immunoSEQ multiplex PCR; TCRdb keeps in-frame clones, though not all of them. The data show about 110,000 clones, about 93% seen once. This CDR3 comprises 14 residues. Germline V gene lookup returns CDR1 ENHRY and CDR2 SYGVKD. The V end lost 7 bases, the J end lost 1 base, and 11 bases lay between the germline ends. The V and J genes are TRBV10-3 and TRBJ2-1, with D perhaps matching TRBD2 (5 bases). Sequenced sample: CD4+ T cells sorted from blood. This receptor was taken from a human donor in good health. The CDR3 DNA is TGTGCCATCACTAATAGCGCGTCCTACAATGAGCAGTTCTTC. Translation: CAITNSASYNEQFF.